Listed below are T cell receptor beta chains from one sample, sequenced in a study of blood T cell repertoires in COVID-19. Clones were read by immunoSEQ multiplex PCR, and TCRdb kept only the in-frame ones, dropping some. The table has about 350,000 clones, 70% to 90% seen once. The sequenced sample was peripheral blood. All receptors come from a woman aged 55-70 years with COVID-19, enrolled during active disease. CDR3s include the opening cysteine and the closing phenylalanine or tryptophan. A D gene is named only where the DNA matches it firmly. Not every row has a clone size; where given, it reads once, few, many or a size class.

clone size,D gene,CDR3 length,J gene,V gene,CDR3 DNA,CDR3 protein
.,.,19,TRBJ1-2,TRBV14,TGTGCCAGCAGCCAAGGGGTGGGTTTGGGGAGCGCCGACGGCTATGGCTACACCTTC,CASSQGVGLGSADGYGYTF
.,TRBD2,14,TRBJ2-7,TRBV27,TGTGCCAGTTCAGCGGGGGTCCCGGCCTACGAGCAGTACTTC,CASSAGVPAYEQYF
.,TRBD2,15,TRBJ2-1,TRBV11-3,TGTGCCAGCAGCTCGACTAGCGGGGGTTTTGGGGAGCAGTTCTTC,CASSSTSGGFGEQFF
.,.,15,TRBJ2-3,TRBV4-1,TGCGCCAGCAGCCCGCCGACAGTTGGCACAGATACGCAGTATTTT,CASSPPTVGTDTQYF
.,.,15,TRBJ1-5,TRBV5-6,TGTGCCAGCAGCCGTGGGCCAGGCGGCAATCAGCCCCAGCATTTT,CASSRGPGGNQPQHF
.,TRBD2,15,TRBJ2-1,TRBV4-2,TGTGCCAGCAGCGCTAGCGGGGCAATCCTCAATGAGCAGTTCTTC,CASSASGAILNEQFF
.,.,14,TRBJ2-5,TRBV11-3,TGTGCCAGCAGCCCGGGGGGCCGGGGAGAGACCCAGTACTTC,CASSPGGRGETQYF
.,TRBD1,13,TRBJ1-2,TRBV5-8,TGTGCCAGCAGCCCTCAGGGGGCGGAAGGCTACACCTTC,CASSPQGAEGYTF
few,.,14,TRBJ1-3,TRBV10-1,TGCGCCAGCAGTGAGTCGAGAGGAGGAAACACCATATATTTT,CASSESRGGNTIYF
.,TRBD2,14,TRBJ2-1,TRBV18,TGTGCCAGCTCCCCTTCCCGGGGGGGCGGGGAGCAGTTCTTC,CASSPSRGGGEQFF
.,TRBD2,16,TRBJ2-2,TRBV5-1,TGCGCCAGCAGCTGGGGGACTAGCGGGGACACCGGGGAGCTGTTTTTT,CASSWGTSGDTGELFF
once,TRBD1,16,TRBJ1-1,TRBV9,TGTGCCAGCAGCGCGGACAGGTTTATATCGGTCACTGAAGCTTTCTTT,CASSADRFISVTEAFF
.,.,15,TRBJ1-5,TRBV4-3,TGCGCCAGCAGCCAAGAAGTAGGGGGCAATCAGCCCCAGCATTTT,CASSQEVGGNQPQHF
.,TRBD1,17,TRBJ1-5,TRBV5-4,TGTGCCAGCAGCTCAGGCGGAGGGACAGTAAGGAATCAGCCCCAGCATTTT,CASSSGGGTVRNQPQHF
once,.,15,TRBJ1-1,TRBV9,TGTGCCAGCAGCGTAGGAGACAACTTTAACACTGAAGCTTTCTTT,CASSVGDNFNTEAFF
.,TRBD1,14,TRBJ2-7,TRBV11-1,TGTGCCAGCAGCTTTTGGGACAGTTCCTACGAGCAGTACTTC,CASSFWDSSYEQYF
.,.,18,TRBJ1-4,TRBV4-1,TGCGCCAGCAGCTTCCGGGCCCTCAAGGGGCACAAGGATGAAAAACTGTTTTTT,CASSFRALKGHKDEKLFF
.,TRBD2,16,TRBJ2-3,TRBV18,TGTGCCAGCTCACTCACCGGGACTAGCCTCACAGATACGCAGTATTTT,CASSLTGTSLTDTQYF
once,.,13,TRBJ2-7,TRBV7-2,TGTGCCAGCAGCTTATCCGGGATCGGCGAGCAGTACTTC,CASSLSGIGEQYF
.,.,14,TRBJ1-2,TRBV6-4,TGTGCCAGCACCGGTATAAAGAGGGCTTATGGCTACACCTTC,CASTGIKRAYGYTF
.,.,14,TRBJ2-2,TRBV19,TGTGCCGGCTCGACAGGTTTGAACACCGGGGAGCTGTTTTTT,CAGSTGLNTGELFF
.,TRBD1,13,TRBJ1-5,TRBV29-1,TGCAGCGTCGCCAGGGGGCGCGACCAGCCCCAGCATTTT,CSVARGRDQPQHF
.,TRBD1,14,TRBJ1-3,TRBV7-8,TGTGCCAGCAGACCTGACAGGGCTGGAAACACCATATATTTT,CASRPDRAGNTIYF
.,.,14,TRBJ2-7,TRBV30,TGTGCCTGGAGTGTCTGGGCGGGACCCTACGAGCAGTACTTC,CAWSVWAGPYEQYF
.,TRBD1,16,TRBJ1-1,TRBV9,TGTGCCAGCAGCCCGTACACCGGGACAGGGAACACTGAAGCTTTCTTT,CASSPYTGTGNTEAFF
.,.,15,TRBJ2-3,TRBV9,TGTGCCAGCAGCGTGGCAGGGGGGCCCGTAGATACGCAGTATTTT,CASSVAGGPVDTQYF
.,TRBD1,14,TRBJ2-2,TRBV25-1,TGTGCCAGCAGTGATAGTGGGACAGCCGGGGAGCTGTTTTTT,CASSDSGTAGELFF
.,.,16,TRBJ2-2,TRBV6-1,TGTGCCAGCAGTGAAGCCCTTTGGACAGAGGCCGGGGAGCTGTTTTTT,CASSEALWTEAGELFF
.,.,12,TRBJ2-7,TRBV13,TGTGCCAGCAGCTTCCCTAAGCGGGAGCAGTACTTC,CASSFPKREQYF
.,.,16,TRBJ2-7,TRBV30,TGTGCCTGGAGTTCGCGAAGGGGGGGACTGGTGTGGGAGCAGTACTTC,CAWSSRRGGLVWEQYF
.,TRBD1,14,TRBJ1-2,TRBV3-1/TRBV3-2,TGTGCCAGCAGCCAAAAGGGGGCGGACTATGGCTACACCTTC,CASSQKGADYGYTF
.,TRBD1,15,TRBJ2-7,TRBV10-1,TGCGCCAGCAGTCCCGGGACAGTCTACTCCTACGAGCAGTACTTC,CASSPGTVYSYEQYF
.,.,15,TRBJ1-2,TRBV6-5,TGTGCCAGCAGTCGTACAGGGTCTGTGGACTATGGCTACACCTTC,CASSRTGSVDYGYTF
.,TRBD1,19,TRBJ2-6,TRBV6-6,TGTGCCAGCAGCTCCCCCCCGGGACAGAGTCACTCTGGGGCCAACGTCCTGACTTTC,CASSSPPGQSHSGANVLTF
.,TRBD2,17,TRBJ2-3,TRBV7-6,TGTGCCAGCAGCCCTAGATCTAGCGGGGGGCATGGAGATACGCAGTATTTT,CASSPRSSGGHGDTQYF
once,TRBD2,18,TRBJ2-1,TRBV7-3,TGTGCCAGCAGCTTAAAGCTCTCTAGCGGCCGACAAAGGAATGAGCAGTTCTTC,CASSLKLSSGRQRNEQFF
.,TRBD1,16,TRBJ2-2,TRBV13,TGTGCCAGCAGCACAGACAGGGGATGGAGCACCGGGGAGCTGTTTTTT,CASSTDRGWSTGELFF
.,TRBD2,14,TRBJ2-7,TRBV7-6,TGTGCCAGCAGCTTAAAAGCGGGGGGGCGCGAGCAGTACTTC,CASSLKAGGREQYF
.,.,13,TRBJ1-2,TRBV24-1,TGTGCCACCAGGGACGGGGTTAACTATGGCTACACCTTC,CATRDGVNYGYTF
.,TRBD1,14,TRBJ2-7,TRBV10-3,TGTGCCATCAGTGCGGGACAGGGAACCTACGAGCAGTACTTC,CAISAGQGTYEQYF
.,.,13,TRBJ1-2,TRBV19,TGTGCCAGTAGCCTCGGGGTGAACTATGGCTACACCTTC,CASSLGVNYGYTF
.,TRBD1,14,TRBJ1-1,TRBV4-1,TGCGCCAGCAGCCAACCGACAGGGAGGACTGAAGCTTTCTTT,CASSQPTGRTEAFF
.,.,15,TRBJ1-5,TRBV19,TGTGCCAGTAGTACCTGGAAACAGGGAGATCAGCCCCAGCATTTT,CASSTWKQGDQPQHF
.,TRBD2,15,TRBJ2-2,TRBV5-1,TGCGCCAGCGGGAAAGGGACTAGCAGCCCCGGGGAGCTGTTTTTT,CASGKGTSSPGELFF
.,.,17,TRBJ1-3,TRBV4-3,TGCGCCAGCAGCCAAGATTACTTCATAGACTCTGGAAACACCATATATTTT,CASSQDYFIDSGNTIYF
.,.,13,TRBJ1-1,TRBV30,TGTGCCTGGAGTGTAGGGCAGCTTTTTGAGGGTTTCTTT,CAWSVGQLFEGFF
.,.,14,TRBJ2-7,TRBV19,TGTGCCAGTAGGAAACAACACAGTTCCTACGAGCAGTACTTC,CASRKQHSSYEQYF
.,TRBD2,16,TRBJ2-3,TRBV11-3,TGTGCCAGCAGCAAGACTAGCGGGGGGGCCGGCGATACGCAGTATTTT,CASSKTSGGAGDTQYF
once,TRBD1,18,TRBJ1-6,TRBV7-8,TGTGCCAGCAGCTTCAGGACAGGGGGTGGACCGGGGGGTTCACCCCTCCACTTT,CASSFRTGGGPGGSPLHF
.,.,16,TRBJ1-1,TRBV9,TGTGCCAGCACGGGAGGGGTTGGGTTGAGAAACACTGAAGCTTTCTTT,CASTGGVGLRNTEAFF
.,TRBD2,19,TRBJ2-5,TRBV6-2/TRBV6-3,TGTGCCAGCAGTGCACATCCGGGACTAGCGGGGGACACGGCAGGGACCCAGTACTTC,CASSAHPGLAGDTAGTQYF
.,TRBD1,11,TRBJ1-3,TRBV10-3,TGTGCCACCGGACAGGGTGACACCATATATTTT,CATGQGDTIYF
.,TRBD1,13,TRBJ2-7,TRBV25-1,TGTGCCAGCATCATGGCAGGGGGTTACGAGCAGTACTTC,CASIMAGGYEQYF
.,.,14,TRBJ1-3,TRBV20-1,TGCAGTGCTAGTGTACAGGGCTCTGGAAACACCATATATTTT,CSASVQGSGNTIYF
.,.,13,TRBJ1-2,TRBV2,TGTGCCAGCAGTGCAGGCAGTCGCTATGGCTACACCTTC,CASSAGSRYGYTF
.,.,14,TRBJ2-1,TRBV6-5,TGTGCCAGCACAAAATCCAGGGCCAACAATGAGCAGTTCTTC,CASTKSRANNEQFF
.,.,16,TRBJ1-3,TRBV4-1,TGCGCCAGCAGCCAAGGGCGGGGTTACTCTGGAAACACCATATATTTT,CASSQGRGYSGNTIYF
.,TRBD2,17,TRBJ2-3,TRBV7-8,TGTGCCAGCAGCTTAGCTTCGACTAGCGGAAGCACAGATACGCAGTATTTT,CASSLASTSGSTDTQYF
.,TRBD2,16,TRBJ2-5,TRBV4-3,TGCGCCAGCAGCCAGCGGCGGGGTGGCGGGGGTGAGACCCAGTACTTC,CASSQRRGGGGETQYF